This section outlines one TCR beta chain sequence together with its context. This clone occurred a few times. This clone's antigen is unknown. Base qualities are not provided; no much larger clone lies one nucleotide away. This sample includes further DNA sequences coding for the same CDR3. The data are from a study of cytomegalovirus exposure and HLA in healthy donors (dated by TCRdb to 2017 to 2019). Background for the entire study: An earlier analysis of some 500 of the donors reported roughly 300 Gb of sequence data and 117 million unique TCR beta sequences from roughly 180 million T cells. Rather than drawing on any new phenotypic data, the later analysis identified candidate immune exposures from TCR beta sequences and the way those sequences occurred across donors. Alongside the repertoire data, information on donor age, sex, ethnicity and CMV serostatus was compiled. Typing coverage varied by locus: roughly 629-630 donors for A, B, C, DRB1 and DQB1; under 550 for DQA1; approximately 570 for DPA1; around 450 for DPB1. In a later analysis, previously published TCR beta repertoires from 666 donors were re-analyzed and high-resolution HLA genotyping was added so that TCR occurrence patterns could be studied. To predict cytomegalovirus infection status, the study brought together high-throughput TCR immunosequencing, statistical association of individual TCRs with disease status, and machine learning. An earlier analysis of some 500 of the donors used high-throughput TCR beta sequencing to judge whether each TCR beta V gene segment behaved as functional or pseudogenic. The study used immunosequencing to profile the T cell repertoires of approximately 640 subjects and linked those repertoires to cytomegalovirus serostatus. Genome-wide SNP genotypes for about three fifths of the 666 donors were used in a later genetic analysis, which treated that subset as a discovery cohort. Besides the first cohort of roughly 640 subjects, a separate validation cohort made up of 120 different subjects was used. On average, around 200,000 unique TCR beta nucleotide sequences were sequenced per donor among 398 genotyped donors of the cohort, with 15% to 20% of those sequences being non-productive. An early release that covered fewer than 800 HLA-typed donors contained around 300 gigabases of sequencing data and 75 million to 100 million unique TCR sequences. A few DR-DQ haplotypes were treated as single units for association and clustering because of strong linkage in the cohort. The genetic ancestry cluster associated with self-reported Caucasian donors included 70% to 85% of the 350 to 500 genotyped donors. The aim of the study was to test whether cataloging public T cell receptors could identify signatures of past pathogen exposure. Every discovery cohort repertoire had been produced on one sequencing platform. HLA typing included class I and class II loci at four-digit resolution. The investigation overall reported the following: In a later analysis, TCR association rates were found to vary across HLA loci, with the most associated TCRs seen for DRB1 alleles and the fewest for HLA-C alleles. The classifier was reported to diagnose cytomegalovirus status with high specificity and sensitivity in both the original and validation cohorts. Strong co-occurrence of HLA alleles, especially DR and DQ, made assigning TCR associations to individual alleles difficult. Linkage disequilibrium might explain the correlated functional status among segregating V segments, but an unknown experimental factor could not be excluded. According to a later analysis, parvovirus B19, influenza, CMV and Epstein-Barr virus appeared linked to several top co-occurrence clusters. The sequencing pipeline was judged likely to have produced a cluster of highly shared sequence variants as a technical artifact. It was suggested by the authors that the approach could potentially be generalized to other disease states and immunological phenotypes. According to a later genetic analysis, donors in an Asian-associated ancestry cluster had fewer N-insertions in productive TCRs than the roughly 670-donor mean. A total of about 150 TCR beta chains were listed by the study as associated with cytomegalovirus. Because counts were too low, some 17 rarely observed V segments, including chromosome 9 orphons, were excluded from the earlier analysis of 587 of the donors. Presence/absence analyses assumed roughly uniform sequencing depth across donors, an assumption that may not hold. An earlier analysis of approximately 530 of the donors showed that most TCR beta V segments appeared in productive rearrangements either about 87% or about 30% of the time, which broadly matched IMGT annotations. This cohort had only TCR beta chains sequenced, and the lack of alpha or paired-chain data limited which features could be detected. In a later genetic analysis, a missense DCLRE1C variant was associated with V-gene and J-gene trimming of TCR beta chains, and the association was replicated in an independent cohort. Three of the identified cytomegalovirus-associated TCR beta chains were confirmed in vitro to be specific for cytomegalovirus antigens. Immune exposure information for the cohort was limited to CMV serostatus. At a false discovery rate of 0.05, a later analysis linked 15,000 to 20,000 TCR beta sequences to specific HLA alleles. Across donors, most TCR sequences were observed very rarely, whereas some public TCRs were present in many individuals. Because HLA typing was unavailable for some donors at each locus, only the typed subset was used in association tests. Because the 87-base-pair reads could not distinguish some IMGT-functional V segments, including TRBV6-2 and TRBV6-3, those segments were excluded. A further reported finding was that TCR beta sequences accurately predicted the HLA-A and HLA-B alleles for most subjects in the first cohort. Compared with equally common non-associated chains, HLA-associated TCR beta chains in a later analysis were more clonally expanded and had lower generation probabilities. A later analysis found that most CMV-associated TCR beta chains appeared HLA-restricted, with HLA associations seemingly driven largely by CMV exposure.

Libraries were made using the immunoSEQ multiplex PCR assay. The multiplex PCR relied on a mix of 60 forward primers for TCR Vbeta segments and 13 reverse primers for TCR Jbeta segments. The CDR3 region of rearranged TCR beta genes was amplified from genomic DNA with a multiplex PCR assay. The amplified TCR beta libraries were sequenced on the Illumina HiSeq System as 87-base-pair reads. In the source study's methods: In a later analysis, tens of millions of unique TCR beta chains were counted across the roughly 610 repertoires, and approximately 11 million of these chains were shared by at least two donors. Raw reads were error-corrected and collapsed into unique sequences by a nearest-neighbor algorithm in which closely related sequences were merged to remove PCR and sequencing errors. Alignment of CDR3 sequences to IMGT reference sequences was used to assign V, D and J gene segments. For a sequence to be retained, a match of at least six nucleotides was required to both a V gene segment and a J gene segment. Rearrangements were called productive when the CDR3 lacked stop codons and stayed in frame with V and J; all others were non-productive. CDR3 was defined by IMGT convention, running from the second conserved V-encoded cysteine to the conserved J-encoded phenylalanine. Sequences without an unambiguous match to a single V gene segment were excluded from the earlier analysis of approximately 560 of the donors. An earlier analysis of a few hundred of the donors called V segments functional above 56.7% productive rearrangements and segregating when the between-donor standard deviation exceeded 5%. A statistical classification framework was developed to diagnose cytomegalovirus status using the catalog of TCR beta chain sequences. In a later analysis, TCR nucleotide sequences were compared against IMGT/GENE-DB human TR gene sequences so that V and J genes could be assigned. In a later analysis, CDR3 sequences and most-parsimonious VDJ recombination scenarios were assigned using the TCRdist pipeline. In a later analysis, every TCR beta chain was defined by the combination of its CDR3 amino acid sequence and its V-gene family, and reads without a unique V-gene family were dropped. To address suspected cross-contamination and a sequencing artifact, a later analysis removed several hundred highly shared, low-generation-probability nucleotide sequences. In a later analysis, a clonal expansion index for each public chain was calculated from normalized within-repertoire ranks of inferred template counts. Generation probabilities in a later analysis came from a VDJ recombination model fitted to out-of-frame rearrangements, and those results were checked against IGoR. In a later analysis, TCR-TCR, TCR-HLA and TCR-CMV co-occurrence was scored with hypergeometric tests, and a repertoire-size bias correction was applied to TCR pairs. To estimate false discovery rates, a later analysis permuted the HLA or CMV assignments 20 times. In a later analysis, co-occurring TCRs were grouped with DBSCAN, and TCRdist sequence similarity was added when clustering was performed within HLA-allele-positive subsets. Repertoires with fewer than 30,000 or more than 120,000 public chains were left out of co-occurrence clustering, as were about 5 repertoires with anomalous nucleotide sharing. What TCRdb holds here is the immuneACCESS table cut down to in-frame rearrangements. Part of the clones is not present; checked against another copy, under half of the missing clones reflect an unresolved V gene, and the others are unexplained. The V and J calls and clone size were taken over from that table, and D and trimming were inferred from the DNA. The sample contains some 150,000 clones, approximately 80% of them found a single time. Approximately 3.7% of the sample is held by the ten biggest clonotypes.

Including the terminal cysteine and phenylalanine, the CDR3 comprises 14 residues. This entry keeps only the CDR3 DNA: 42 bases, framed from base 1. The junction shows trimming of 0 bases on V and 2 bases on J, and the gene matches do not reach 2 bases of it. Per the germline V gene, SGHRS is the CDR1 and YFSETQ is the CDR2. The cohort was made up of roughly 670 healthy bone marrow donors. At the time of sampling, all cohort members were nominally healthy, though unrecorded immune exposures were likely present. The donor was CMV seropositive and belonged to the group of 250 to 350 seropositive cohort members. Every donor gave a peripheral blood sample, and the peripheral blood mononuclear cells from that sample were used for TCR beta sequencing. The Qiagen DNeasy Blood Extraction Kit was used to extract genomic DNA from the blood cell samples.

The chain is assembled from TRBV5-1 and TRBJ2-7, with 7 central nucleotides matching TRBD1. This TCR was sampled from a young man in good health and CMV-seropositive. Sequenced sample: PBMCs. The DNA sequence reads TGCGCCAGCAGCTTGGGGCAGGGGGCCTACGAGCAGTACTTC. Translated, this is CASSLGQGAYEQYF. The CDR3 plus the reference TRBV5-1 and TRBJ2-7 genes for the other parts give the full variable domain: KAGVTQTPRYLIKTRGQQVTLSCSPISGHRSVSWYQQTPGQGLQFLFEYFSETQRNKGNFPGRFSGRQFSNSRSEMNVSTLELGDSALYLCASSLGQGAYEQYFGPGTRLTVT.